Listed here are 15 T cell receptor beta chains from one sample, sequenced in a study of cytomegalovirus exposure and HLA in healthy donors. PCR employed 60 Vbeta and 13 Jbeta primers. The table came from immunoSEQ multiplex PCR; TCRdb's copy has only in-frame clones and leaves some out. The table lists about 150,000 clones, 60% to 75% of them singletons, with 2.5% to 3% in the top ten. The sample consisted of PBMCs. These receptor sequences come from a man between 18 and 29 years old in good health and CMV-seronegative.

The rearrangement joins TRBV27 to TRBJ2-2; TRBD1 is a possible D gene (7 bases). This CDR3 is built from 15 residues. Germline CDR1 reads MNHEY; CDR2 reads SMNVEV (reference sequence). Trimming left V 4 bases short and J 6 bases short, with 15 bases between. Here the CDR3 reads CASSSRGVNPGELFF. CDR3 sequence (DNA): TGTGCCAGCAGTTCCAGGGGGGTTAATCCCGGGGAGCTGTTTTTT.

This rearrangement joins TRBV7-6 to TRBJ2-5; the D gene is possibly TRBD2 (5 bases). V lost 1 base and J 5 bases, leaving 14 bases between the germline ends. The CDR3 consists of 15 residues. Germline CDR1 SGHVS, CDR2 FNYEAQ. The CDR3 nucleotides are TGTGCCAGCAGCTTAGATAGGAGCCGAGGGGAGACCCAGTACTTC. This sequence encodes CASSLDRSRGETQYF.

The V call is TRBV7-2, the J call TRBJ2-3; D not resolved. Germline loops: CDR1 SGHTA, CDR2 FQGNSA. The V gene lost 5 bases and the J gene lost 5 bases, with 14 bases spanning the gap. The CDR3 consists of 14 residues. The CDR3 sequence: CASSRPPPQDTQYF. CDR3 DNA: TGTGCCAGCAGCCGTCCCCCCCCACAAGATACGCAGTATTTT.

The V and J genes are TRBV6-6 and TRBJ2-1, with D hard to call. V lost 7 bases and J 4 bases, leaving 5 bases between the germline ends. The CDR3 has 11 amino acids. Germline V gene lookup returns CDR1 MNHNY and CDR2 SVGAGI (reference sequence). CDR3 sequence reads: CASTAYNEQFF. The CDR3 DNA is TGTGCCAGCACAGCGTACAATGAGCAGTTCTTC.

A note on this clone: Germline is not matched at one junction end, which may reflect a read error. The chain recombines TRBV7-9 with TRBJ2-4; 8 nucleotides line up with TRBD2. The germline V gene has CDR1 SEHNR and CDR2 FQNEAQ (reference sequence). This CDR3 contains 17 residues. The CDR3 here is CSSSFGKRGTKRYIQYF. In DNA, the CDR3 is TGTTCCAGCAGCTTTGGTAAGCGGGGGACTAAAAGGTACATTCAGTACTTC.

The genes are TRBV7-6 and TRBJ1-1; D is perhaps TRBD1 (6 bases). Germline-derived CDR1 and CDR2 are SGHVS and FNYEAQ. CDR3 length: 16 amino acids. Trimming took 4 bases from V and 0 from J, leaving 15 bases between them. Here the CDR3 DNA reads TGTGCCAGCAGCTACTCAGGGGTCCTCTTGAACACTGAAGCTTTCTTT. This codes for CASSYSGVLLNTEAFF.

This clone was seen more than once but under ten times. The chain joins TRBV9 to TRBJ2-7; 7 nucleotides line up with TRBD2. CDR1 is SGDLS and CDR2 is YYNGEE in the germline V gene. J lost 4 bases, V lost 0 bases, and 4 bases had no gene match. This CDR3 is 14 amino acids long. CDR3 protein: CASSVGLAEYEQYF. The CDR3 DNA reads as TGTGCCAGCAGCGTAGGGCTAGCGGAGTACGAGCAGTACTTC.

Comments on this clone: A read error may produce the germline difference seen at one junction end. The chain carries TRBV30 and TRBJ2-6; no firm D call. Germline CDR1 reads GTSNPN; CDR2 reads SVGIG (reference sequence). The CDR3 totals 13 residues. In DNA form, the CDR3 reads TGTGCCTCAAATTTGGGCCCCGGCAACGGCCTGACTTTC. This encodes CASNLGPGNGLTF.

The chain carries TRBV5-1 and TRBJ2-5, with TRBD1 identical over 7 bases. The DNA end is a closer match to TRBJ2-7, so the J assignment may be wrong. CDR1 and CDR2 (germline): SGHRS, YFSETQ. This CDR3 region has 15 residues. CDR3 in amino acids: CASSLVGRTGYEQYF. The CDR3 DNA reads as TGCGCCAGCAGCTTGGTTGGGCGGACAGGTTACGAGCAGTACTTC.

This chain uses TRBV19 with TRBJ2-2; TRBD1 matches at 11 bases. CDR1 is LNHDA, CDR2 SQIVND, per germline (reference sequence). The CDR3 has 17 residues. With V trimmed by 1 base and J by 5 bases, 6 bases remained unmatched. The CDR3 nucleotides read TGTGCCAGTAGTATAGGGCCGGGACAGGGGGGTACCGGGGAGCTGTTTTTT. Translated, it gives CASSIGPGQGGTGELFF.

This chain links TRBV19 with TRBJ1-5; possibly TRBD1 for D (5 bases). From germline, CDR1 is LNHDA and CDR2 SQIVND (reference sequence). Deletions cut 4 bases from V and 0 bases from J, with 10 bases between. The CDR3 extends over 15 amino acids. CDR3 protein: CASSKPGLSNQPQHF. The DNA of the CDR3 is TGTGCCAGTAGTAAGCCAGGGCTTAGCAATCAGCCCCAGCATTTT.

This clone was seen once. CDR3 in DNA: TGTGCCAGCGGCGACCGGGGGTTTAGTACAGATACGCAGTATTTT. Translation: CASGDRGFSTDTQYF. This chain links TRBV6-5 with TRBJ2-3; D might be TRBD2 (6 bases). CDR3 length: 15 residues. V was clipped by 8 bases and J by 3 bases, with 18 bases between them. Germline V gives CDR1 MNHEY, CDR2 SVGAGI.

This chain joins TRBV29-1 and TRBJ1-1; 9 nucleotides line up with TRBD1. The germline gives CDR1 SQVTM, CDR2 ANQGSEA. CDR3 length equals 13 residues. Trimming removed 3 bases from V and 11 bases from J; junction bases left unmatched: 10. CDR3 nucleotides: TGCAGCGTTGAGCAGGGACAGGGACCGGGGGCTTTCTTT. Its protein is CSVEQGQGPGAFF.

The V and J genes are TRBV9 and TRBJ1-2; 7 positions agree with TRBD1. This CDR3 has 15 residues. Germline lookup yields CDR1 SGDLS and CDR2 YYNGEE. V lost 3 bases, J lost 2 bases, and 7 bases stayed unmatched. The CDR3 DNA sequence: TGTGCCAGCAGCGGTGGCGAACAGGGGAACTATGGCTACACCTTC. This translates into CASSGGEQGNYGYTF.

This chain connects TRBV5-4 to TRBJ2-3, with 7 bases matching TRBD1. Germline loops: CDR1 SGHNT, CDR2 YYREEE (reference sequence). The CDR3 contains 14 residues. V was clipped by 4 bases and J by 1 base; unmatched bases: 3. The CDR3 loop reads CASSPTGRTDTQYF. CDR3 DNA: TGTGCCAGCAGCCCGACAGGGCGCACAGATACGCAGTATTTT. The whole variable domain, filled in from reference TRBV5-4 and TRBJ2-3, reads ETGVTQSPTHLIKTRGQQVTLRCSSQSGHNTVSWYQQALGQGPQFIFQYYREEENGRGNFPPRFSGLQFPNYSSELNVNALELDDSALYLCASSPTGRTDTQYFGPGTRLTVL.